What follows are 30 T cell receptor beta chains derived from one specimen sequenced in a study of glioma-infiltrating T cells after dendritic cell vaccination. TCRdb's table, derived via immunoSEQ multiplex PCR, lists solely in-frame clones and lacks some. The sample holds approximately 48,000 clones, 65% to 90% seen once. The sequencing here drew on blood, taken before dendritic cell vaccination. All receptors come from a human donor with glioblastoma.

This clone was detected once. The rearrangement joins TRBV2 to TRBJ2-3; 10 bases match TRBD1. The CDR3 loop spans 15 amino acids. After removal of 6 bases from V and 0 bases from J, the junction contained 3 bases not matched to a gene. Per germline, CDR1 SNHLY and CDR2 FYNNEI. The CDR3, as DNA: TGTGCCAGCAGCGGGGGACAGGGGAGCACAGATACGCAGTATTTT. It codes for CASSGGQGSTDTQYF.

In its sample, this clone was seen once. At one end the junction does not follow the germline gene, possibly because of a read error. This chain links TRBV14 with TRBJ2-7; maybe TRBD1 (6 bases). The CDR3 has 13 residues. CDR1 is SGHDN, CDR2 FVKESK, per germline. The CDR3 region has the DNA TGTGCCAGCAGCCAAGATGTACCTACAGGGTTGAACTTC. Amino acid sequence: CASSQDVPTGLNF.

The V and J genes are TRBV7-2 and TRBJ2-1; 14 bases agree with TRBD2. The CDR3 runs 16 residues. The germline CDR1 and CDR2 sequences are SGHTA and FQGNSA. V trimming: 1 base; J trimming: 9 bases; junction bases outside the gene matches: 5. CDR3 sequence: CASSLGGTSGRSEQFF. DNA of the CDR3: TGTGCCAGCAGCTTAGGGGGGACTAGCGGGAGAAGTGAGCAGTTCTTC. The full variable domain, in which reference TRBV7-2 and TRBJ2-1 provide the parts outside the CDR3, is GAGVSQSPSNKVTEKGKDVELRCDPISGHTALYWYRQSLGQGLEFLIYFQGNSAPDKSGLPSDRFSAERTGGSVSTLTIQRTQQEDSAVYLCASSLGGTSGRSEQFFGPGTRLTVL.

The V call is TRBV11-3, the J call TRBJ2-3, with D maybe TRBD2 (6 bases). CDR3 length equals 16 residues. Per the germline V gene, CDR1 is SGHNT and CDR2 is YENEEA. Trimming removed 3 bases at V and 5 bases at J, with 18 bases between. CDR3: CASSLRGARGGDTQYF. The CDR3 region has the DNA TGTGCCAGCAGCTTGCGCGGGGCCAGAGGTGGAGATACGCAGTATTTT.

This rearrangement joins TRBV30 to TRBJ1-5; D is possibly TRBD1 (6 bases). The CDR3 has 17 amino acids. Trimming took off 2 bases at V and 0 bases at J, with 17 bases between the two ends. Germline V lookup: CDR1 GTSNPN, CDR2 SVGIG (reference sequence). CDR3 nucleotide sequence: TGTGCCTGGAGTAGGGGACACGGAGCGGTTAGCAATCAGCCCCAGCATTTT. It encodes CAWSRGHGAVSNQPQHF.

This clone was seen a handful of times. In DNA, the CDR3 is TGTGCCAGCAGTTGGGGACAGGAAAGCTCTGGAAACACCATATATTTT. It encodes CASSWGQESSGNTIYF. This chain uses TRBV6-6 with TRBJ1-3; TRBD1 matches at 8 bases. The CDR3 is 16 residues long. Germline CDR1 MNHNY, CDR2 SVGAGI (reference sequence). The V segment lost 4 bases and the J segment 0 bases; nucleotides outside the gene matches: 5.

The chain couples TRBV4-3 to TRBJ2-3; D is perhaps TRBD2 (6 bases). This CDR3 is 16 amino acids long. V lost 4 bases, J lost 2 bases, and 16 bases lay in between. The germline V gene encodes CDR1 LGHNA and CDR2 YSLEER. DNA for the CDR3: TGCGCCAGCAGCCTGCAAGCGGGTCCTTCCACAGATACGCAGTATTTT. Translating gives CASSLQAGPSTDTQYF.

The chain carries TRBV5-4 and TRBJ1-1, with D unclear. Germline values: CDR1 SGHNT, CDR2 YYREEE (reference sequence). The CDR3 spans 14 residues. Trimming stripped 0 bases from V and 0 bases from J, with 6 bases between. CDR3 bases: TGTGCCAGCAGCTTGGGGGGAGTGAACACTGAAGCTTTCTTT. This encodes CASSLGGVNTEAFF. The full variable domain, rest sourced from reference TRBV5-4 and TRBJ1-1, is ETGVTQSPTHLIKTRGQQVTLRCSSQSGHNTVSWYQQALGQGPQFIFQYYREEENGRGNFPPRFSGLQFPNYSSELNVNALELDDSALYLCASSLGGVNTEAFFGQGTRLTVV.

The chain uses TRBV19 and TRBJ2-3, with 7 bases that match TRBD2. Germline V lookup: CDR1 LNHDA, CDR2 SQIVND (reference sequence). The CDR3 is made up of 16 amino acids. With V trimmed by 1 base and J by 2 bases, 6 bases remained unmatched. The CDR3 is CASSIVIGLVTDTQYF. The CDR3 DNA follows: TGTGCCAGTAGTATAGTGATCGGACTAGTCACAGATACGCAGTATTTT.

The genes are TRBV5-5 and TRBJ1-6; tentative D call: TRBD1 (5 bases). Germline V gene data show CDR1 as SGHKS and CDR2 as YYEKEE (reference sequence). V gave up 0 bases and J gave up 13 bases, with 17 bases separating them. This CDR3 contains 15 residues. This CDR3 reads CASSLGGQTRFPLHF. The CDR3 DNA reads as TGTGCCAGCAGCTTGGGGGGCCAGACGCGGTTCCCCCTCCACTTT.

The rearrangement links TRBV5-1 to TRBJ1-1, with TRBD1 matching 12 bases. Unmatched junction bases numbered 8, after V lost 3 bases and J lost 5 bases. CDR1 is SGHRS and CDR2 is YFSETQ in the germline V gene. CDR3 size: 16 residues. CDR3 coding DNA: TGCGCCAGCAGCTCGAGTACGGGACAGGGGGCAACTGAAGCTTTCTTT. It codes for CASSSSTGQGATEAFF.

The chain links TRBV4-2 to TRBJ2-3; 14 bases fit TRBD2. Germline V lookup: CDR1 LGHNA, CDR2 YNFKEQ. Trimming at V came to 0 bases and at J to 0 bases, leaving 5 bases not matched to a gene. This CDR3 has 19 amino acids. The CDR3 loop reads CASSQESRTSGRSTDTQYF. CDR3 nucleotides: TGTGCCAGCAGCCAAGAGTCTAGGACTAGCGGGAGGAGCACAGATACGCAGTATTTT.

This chain links TRBV7-2 with TRBJ1-1; possible D gene TRBD1, 6 bases. CDR1 SGHTA and CDR2 FQGNSA come from the germline V gene. The V end lost 5 bases, the J end lost 1 base, and 17 bases lay between the germline ends. This CDR3 has 16 amino acids. CDR3 loop: CASSPHRVPRNTEAFF. CDR3 bases: TGTGCCAGCAGCCCCCACAGGGTACCAAGGAACACTGAAGCTTTCTTT.

The gene calls are TRBV6-1 and TRBJ2-1, with 10 bases that match TRBD1. The CDR3 loop spans 15 amino acids. Germline CDR1 and CDR2: MNHNS and SASEGT. The trim removed 4 bases at V and 4 bases at J, leaving 4 bases unmatched. This CDR3 reads CASSVDRGPYNEQFF. Here the CDR3 DNA reads TGTGCCAGCAGTGTCGACAGGGGGCCGTACAATGAGCAGTTCTTC.

The chain links TRBV19 to TRBJ2-5; 11 bases map to TRBD1. The CDR3 totals 15 residues. The germline gives CDR1 LNHDA, CDR2 SQIVND (reference sequence). The ends lost 4 bases at V and 5 bases at J; junction bases unmatched: 6. The CDR3 is CASSTGQGAGETQYF. The CDR3 DNA reads TGTGCCAGTAGTACCGGACAGGGGGCAGGCGAGACCCAGTACTTC.

The chain employs TRBV5-1 and TRBJ1-4; 12 bases match TRBD1. The germline V gene has CDR1 SGHRS and CDR2 YFSETQ. This CDR3 comprises 19 residues. Trimming removed 3 bases from V and 7 bases from J; junction bases left unmatched: 16. CDR3 in amino acids: CASSSPPGTGGAFSEKLFF. CDR3 nucleotide sequence: TGCGCCAGCAGCTCACCACCCGGGACAGGGGGCGCATTTAGTGAAAAACTGTTTTTT.

V is TRBV25-1 and J is TRBJ1-2; 8 bases fit TRBD1. Trimming took 6 bases from V and 0 from J; bases not matched to a gene: 6. CDR3 size: 15 residues. The V gene's germline CDR1 is MGHDK and CDR2 SYGVNS. CDR3 DNA sequence: TGTGCCAGCAGCCAGACAGGGGTAGCTAACTATGGCTACACCTTC. Its protein product is CASSQTGVANYGYTF.

The V and J genes are TRBV11-3 and TRBJ2-7; TRBD2 might be the D (5 bases). Looked up from germline, CDR1 is SGHNT and CDR2 is YENEEA. The CDR3 has 14 amino acids. Trimming cost V 5 bases and J 3 bases, with 14 bases left between them. The CDR3 coding sequence is TGTGCCAGCAGCCCCGACGGGGTTAACTACGAGCAGTACTTC. The encoded protein is CASSPDGVNYEQYF.

The chain has TRBV19 and TRBJ1-1; 8 positions agree with TRBD1. Per germline, CDR1 LNHDA and CDR2 SQIVND (reference sequence). CDR3 length: 16 residues. V gave up 4 bases and J gave up 5 bases; unmatched junction bases: 12. The CDR3 spells CASSTHRQGKGTEAFF. The CDR3 DNA reads TGTGCCAGTAGTACCCACCGACAGGGGAAGGGTACTGAAGCTTTCTTT.

The V and J genes are TRBV6-1 and TRBJ2-4; D is possibly TRBD1 (5 bases). Germline V gives CDR1 MNHNS, CDR2 SASEGT. Trimming stripped 3 bases from V and 0 bases from J, with 6 bases between. The CDR3 is 14 residues long. CDR3 region: CASSDRVAKNIQYF. DNA of the CDR3: TGTGCCAGCAGTGACAGGGTAGCCAAAAACATTCAGTACTTC.

The chain joins TRBV2 to TRBJ1-1; TRBD1 matches 9 bases. The germline V gene has CDR1 SNHLY and CDR2 FYNNEI. The CDR3 sequence is 14 residues long. The trim removed 5 bases at V and 5 bases at J, leaving 6 bases unmatched. CDR3: CASSTGQGMTEAFF. CDR3 nucleotides: TGTGCCAGCAGTACCGGACAGGGGATGACTGAAGCTTTCTTT.

In its sample, this clone was seen a few times. This chain joins TRBV18 and TRBJ2-7; 10 bases align to TRBD1. CDR1 and CDR2 from the germline V gene are KGHSH and LQKENI. V lost 3 bases to trimming and J lost 0 bases; unmatched junction nucleotides: 11. The CDR3 is 18 amino acids. CDR3 DNA sequence: TGTGCCAGCTCACCCTTGGGACAGGGGACCGCCGCCTCCTACGAGCAGTACTTC. The encoded protein is CASSPLGQGTAASYEQYF. The whole variable domain, remainder taken from reference TRBV18 and TRBJ2-7, is NAGVMQNPRHLVRRRGQEARLRCSPMKGHSHVYWYRQLPEEGLKFMVYLQKENIIDESGMPKERFSAEFPKEGPSILRIQQVVRGDSAAYFCASSPLGQGTAASYEQYFGPGTRLTVT.

The genes are TRBV4-2 and TRBJ2-7; D is unclear. Germline CDR1 LGHNA, CDR2 YNFKEQ. V was cut by 6 bases and J by 5 bases, with 20 bases left in between. The CDR3 covers 15 residues. The CDR3 DNA reads TGTGCCAGCAGAATCGTAGAGCGCCCGAACCACGAGCAGTACTTC. This codes for CASRIVERPNHEQYF.

The chain carries TRBV2 and TRBJ1-1; D not resolved. Per the germline V gene, CDR1 is SNHLY and CDR2 is FYNNEI. The CDR3 is made up of 15 amino acids. Trimming left V 2 bases short and J 1 base short, with 11 bases between. For the CDR3, the DNA is TGTGCCAGCAGTGAATCTTTCTTCCCGAACACTGAAGCTTTCTTT. It translates to CASSESFFPNTEAFF.

The J gene is TRBJ1-2, the V gene TRBV7-9; 9 nucleotides agree with TRBD1. The CDR3 contains 14 residues. Germline loops: CDR1 SEHNR, CDR2 FQNEAQ (reference sequence). Unmatched junction bases numbered 4, after V lost 4 bases and J lost 4 bases. The CDR3 bases are TGTGCCAGCAGCTCGGGACAGGGAGGCTATGGCTACACCTTC. Its protein product is CASSSGQGGYGYTF.

The chain carries TRBV6-5 and TRBJ2-7; a possible D gene is TRBD1 (6 bases). Germline CDR1 reads MNHEY; CDR2 reads SVGAGI. Between the trimmed V and J ends, which lost 10 bases and 2 bases, there was a span of 12 bases. There are 12 residues in the CDR3. The chain's CDR3 is CATRGFAYEQYF. DNA of the CDR3: TGTGCCACCAGGGGCTTCGCCTACGAGCAGTACTTC.

The chain uses TRBV6-4 and TRBJ2-1; 11 nucleotides line up with TRBD2. Germline CDR1 is MRHNA and CDR2 is SNTAGT. With V trimmed by 9 bases and J by 3 bases, 7 bases remained unmatched. This CDR3 has 15 residues. The CDR3 nucleotides read TGTGCCAGACTCACCGGGACTAGCGGCTACAATGAGCAGTTCTTC. It codes for CARLTGTSGYNEQFF.

The rearrangement uses TRBV10-3 and TRBJ1-6; no reliable D call. V dropped 0 bases and J dropped 4 bases, with 13 bases sitting between them. The CDR3 contains 17 residues. The germline CDR1 and CDR2 sequences are ENHRY and SYGVKD. The CDR3 sequence: CAISESDPGAYNSPLHF. The CDR3 DNA reads TGTGCCATCAGTGAGTCGGATCCGGGAGCTTATAATTCACCCCTCCACTTT.

The rearrangement links TRBV6-4 to TRBJ2-2; D might be TRBD2 (6 bases). The CDR3 is 17 amino acids. V was shortened by 4 bases and J by 0 bases, with 15 bases between the two germline ends. CDR1 and CDR2 (germline): MRHNA, SNTAGT. The CDR3 is CASSVNGGVSNTGELFF. CDR3 nucleotide sequence: TGTGCCAGCAGTGTTAATGGCGGGGTTTCGAACACCGGGGAGCTGTTTTTT.

The rearrangement joins TRBV5-5 to TRBJ2-7; TRBD2 aligns across 10 bases. With 4 bases clipped from V and 5 bases from J, the junction kept 15 bases outside the gene matches. The germline V gene encodes CDR1 SGHKS and CDR2 YYEKEE (reference sequence). CDR3 length equals 17 residues. The CDR3 reads CASSLLVSSGRSDEQYF. CDR3 in DNA: TGTGCCAGCAGCCTGCTCGTGTCTAGCGGGAGATCGGACGAGCAGTACTTC.